This T cell receptor beta chain derives from a study of blood T cell repertoires in COVID-19. The wider study: Sites in the United States, Italy and Spain provided acute and convalescent COVID-19 samples. Sources were T cells, B-cell-depleted T cells, or PBMCs; the material itself was cDNA or gDNA.

CDR3 length: 16 amino acids. Trimming cost V 3 bases and J 2 bases; bases outside gene matches: 6. Germline V gene sequence: CDR1 SGHRS, CDR2 YFSETQ. Measured with immunoSEQ multiplex PCR; TCRdb has only the in-frame clones, and not every one. The sample lists tens of thousands of clones; approximately 90% were seen once. Sequencing input: peripheral blood. This chain links TRBV5-1 with TRBJ1-1; TRBD1 agrees at 11 bases. The sequence came from a man in his sixties with acute or convalescent COVID-19. CDR3 coding DNA: TGCGCCAGCAGCTCGGGACAGGGGGGGTACAACACTGAAGCTTTCTTT. Its translation: CASSSGQGGYNTEAFF. Filled out from reference TRBV5-1 and TRBJ1-1, the complete variable domain reads KAGVTQTPRYLIKTRGQQVTLSCSPISGHRSVSWYQQTPGQGLQFLFEYFSETQRNKGNFPGRFSGRQFSNSRSEMNVSTLELGDSALYLCASSSGQGGYNTEAFFGQGTRLTVV.